Below, 32 T cell receptor beta chains from the same sample are listed, as sequenced in a study of blood T cell repertoires in COVID-19. Repertoires were generated with immunoSEQ multiplex PCR, while TCRdb's copy carries only in-frame clones and drops some. This table has over 65,000 clones, about nine tenths appearing once. Material: peripheral blood. These receptors were collected from a man younger than 45 with acute or convalescent COVID-19.

The chain uses TRBV5-1 and TRBJ2-3; no definite D call. The CDR3 has 13 residues. Germline lookup yields CDR1 SGHRS and CDR2 YFSETQ. V dropped 5 bases and J dropped 3 bases, with 10 bases sitting between them. The CDR3 DNA reads TGCGCCAGCAGGCCTGACTCAACAGATACGCAGTATTTT. Translated, it gives CASRPDSTDTQYF.

The rearrangement joins TRBV2 to TRBJ2-7, with a weak D call TRBD2 (5 bases). Germline assignment: CDR1 SNHLY and CDR2 FYNNEI. CDR3 length: 14 residues. Trimming took off 7 bases at V and 0 bases at J, with 13 bases between the two ends. The CDR3 is CASKADGSSYEQYF. The CDR3 bases are TGTGCCAGCAAGGCCGATGGGAGCTCCTACGAGCAGTACTTC.

CDR3 region: CASSIGLAVNEQFF. The CDR3 bases are TGTGCCAGTAGTATAGGTCTAGCGGTCAATGAGCAGTTCTTC. The chain employs TRBV19 and TRBJ2-1; 7 bases are a match to TRBD2. Trimming cost V 1 base and J 6 bases; bases outside gene matches: 3. The CDR3 is made up of 14 amino acids. Per the germline V gene, CDR1 is LNHDA and CDR2 is SQIVND (reference sequence).

This chain links TRBV7-9 with TRBJ2-2; a weak D match, TRBD1 (6 bases). Trimming cost V 6 bases and J 7 bases, with 21 bases left between them. From germline, CDR1 is SEHNR and CDR2 FQNEAQ (reference sequence). This CDR3 has 16 amino acids. CDR3 loop: CASSYSGTHLSGELFF. The CDR3 nucleotides are TGTGCCAGCAGTTACTCCGGGACACACCTGAGCGGGGAGCTGTTTTTT.

V usage is TRBV6-5 and J usage is TRBJ1-5; weak D call: TRBD1 (5 bases). The germline CDR1 and CDR2 sequences are MNHEY and SVGAGI. The CDR3 runs 15 residues. The V and J ends lost 6 bases and 5 bases respectively, with 17 bases between them. The CDR3 bases are TGTGCCAGCAGCCCGCGGGGGGGGGTCGATCAGCCCCAGCATTTT. Translation: CASSPRGGVDQPQHF.

J is TRBJ2-4 and V is TRBV27, with 9 positions matching TRBD1. This CDR3 has 16 amino acids. Trimming took 3 bases from V and 5 from J; bases not matched to a gene: 8. Germline lookup yields CDR1 MNHEY and CDR2 SMNVEV (reference sequence). The CDR3 here is CASSFFGQGPQNIQYF. CDR3 DNA sequence: TGTGCCAGCAGTTTTTTCGGACAGGGGCCACAAAACATTCAGTACTTC.

The chain employs TRBV5-5 and TRBJ1-2; 7 bases fit TRBD1. Per germline, CDR1 SGHKS and CDR2 YYEKEE (reference sequence). The CDR3 consists of 13 residues. Losses at the gene ends were 2 bases for V and 4 bases for J; bases not matched to a gene: 2. CDR3 nucleotide sequence: TGTGCCAGCAGCTTCAGACAGGGCTATGGCTACACCTTC. Amino acid sequence: CASSFRQGYGYTF.

The genes are TRBV19 and TRBJ2-1; TRBD2 agrees at 9 bases. The CDR3 has 13 amino acids. With 1 base clipped from V and 10 bases from J, the junction kept 2 bases outside the gene matches. In germline, CDR1 is LNHDA, CDR2 SQIVND (reference sequence). CDR3 DNA: TGTGCCAGTAGTATAGGACTAGCGGTCGAGCAGTTCTTC. This sequence encodes CASSIGLAVEQFF.

The chain links TRBV28 to TRBJ1-4, with a possible D match to TRBD1 (5 bases). The CDR3 contains 18 residues. Germline V gives CDR1 MDHEN, CDR2 SYDVKM. V was shortened by 6 bases and J by 7 bases, with 27 bases between the two germline ends. The CDR3 DNA sequence: TGTGCCAGCAGACCTCCCTTGGGGGGGAAGTTTGGGAGTGAAAAACTGTTTTTT. This sequence encodes CASRPPLGGKFGSEKLFF.

The chain joins TRBV11-2 to TRBJ2-5; 12 nucleotides align to TRBD2. The trim removed 5 bases at V and 1 base at J, leaving 5 bases unmatched. The CDR3 contains 16 residues. The germline CDR1 and CDR2 sequences are SGHAT and FQNNGV. CDR3 protein: CASSLASGRAQETQYF. DNA of the CDR3: TGTGCCAGCAGCCTGGCTAGCGGGAGGGCCCAAGAGACCCAGTACTTC.

J is TRBJ2-1 and V is TRBV7-2; D is ambiguous. Germline V gene lookup returns CDR1 SGHTA and CDR2 FQGNSA. V was shortened by 5 bases and J by 0 bases, with 14 bases between the two germline ends. The CDR3 covers 16 residues. The CDR3 sequence: CASSPLAASSYNEQFF. CDR3 coding DNA: TGTGCCAGCAGCCCCTTGGCGGCCAGCTCCTACAATGAGCAGTTCTTC.

The chain carries TRBV6-5 and TRBJ1-4; D might be TRBD1 (5 bases). Germline loops: CDR1 MNHEY, CDR2 SVGAGI. The CDR3 length is 15 residues. Between the trimmed V and J ends, which lost 6 bases and 3 bases, there was a span of 14 bases. CDR3 in amino acids: CASSSRERANEKLFF. CDR3 coding DNA: TGTGCCAGCAGCTCCAGGGAACGGGCTAATGAAAAACTGTTTTTT.

The chain recombines TRBV21-1 with TRBJ2-7; the table's D call TRBD2 went unverified against the DNA. TRBV21-1 is deemed a pseudogene. This CDR3 has 20 residues. CDR3 loop: CASSKFFTGTSALAFYEQYF. The CDR3 region has the DNA TGTGCCAGCAGCAAATTCTTTACAGGGACGAGTGCACTAGCGTTTTACGAGCAGTACTTC.

V and J are TRBV4-3 and TRBJ2-3; weak D call: TRBD1 (5 bases). The V gene's germline CDR1 is LGHNA and CDR2 YSLEER. The CDR3 extends over 18 amino acids. The ends were cut back, 1 base at V and 6 bases at J, with 23 bases in the middle. CDR3 sequence reads: CASSQAPDRPANVDTQYF. In DNA form, the CDR3 reads TGCGCCAGCAGCCAAGCCCCCGACAGACCTGCGAACGTCGATACGCAGTATTTT.

The chain links TRBV29-1 to TRBJ2-3; 9 nucleotides match TRBD2. Germline trimming cut 0 bases from V and 5 bases from J; bases unmatched to any gene: 9. The CDR3 is made up of 16 amino acids. Germline CDR1 is SQVTM and CDR2 is ANQGSEA. The CDR3 sequence: CSVEDGSSGKGDTQYF. In nucleotides, the CDR3 is TGCAGCGTTGAAGACGGCTCTAGCGGGAAAGGAGATACGCAGTATTTT.

Only a few counts were recorded for this clone. The gene calls are TRBV19 and TRBJ1-1; weak D call: TRBD1 (5 bases). Trimming removed 5 bases at V and 4 bases at J, with 11 bases between. Germline lookup yields CDR1 LNHDA and CDR2 SQIVND (reference sequence). The CDR3 has 13 residues. The CDR3 region has the DNA TGTGCCAGTAGTGTAACAGGTCCCACTGAAGCTTTCTTT. Translated, it gives CASSVTGPTEAFF.

The rearrangement links TRBV5-6 to TRBJ1-2, with TRBD1 matching over 9 bases. Germline V gene lookup returns CDR1 SGHDT and CDR2 YYEEEE. The CDR3 has 14 amino acids. With V trimmed by 0 bases and J by 7 bases, 4 bases remained unmatched. The CDR3 nucleotides read TGTGCCAGCAGCTTGGGGACAGGGGAGGCTGGCTACACCTTC. Residues: CASSLGTGEAGYTF.

The chain combines TRBV3-1 (or the pseudogene TRBV3-2) with TRBJ2-7; 7 bases fit TRBD2. V lost 1 base to trimming and J lost 3 bases; unmatched junction nucleotides: 9. The CDR3 runs to 16 residues. The germline CDR1 and CDR2 sequences are LGHDT and YNNKEL (reference sequence). The CDR3: CASSQGFGRLRYEQYF. Here the CDR3 DNA reads TGTGCCAGCAGCCAAGGATTCGGGAGGCTCCGCTACGAGCAGTACTTC.

This clone was seen more than once but under ten times. V gene TRBV7-9 combines with J gene TRBJ2-1, with 10 bases aligning to TRBD2. CDR1 and CDR2 from the germline V gene are SEHNR and FQNEAQ (reference sequence). The CDR3 consists of 15 residues. Trimming removed 3 bases from V and 8 bases from J; junction bases left unmatched: 7. Here the CDR3 reads CASSFLAGGGDEQFF. For the CDR3, the DNA is TGTGCCAGCAGCTTTTTAGCGGGAGGAGGCGATGAGCAGTTCTTC.

J is TRBJ2-7 and V is TRBV5-1; TRBD2 matches 7 bases. The CDR3 is 15 residues long. J gave up 7 bases and V 4 bases, and 14 bases lay outside the gene matches. Germline V gives CDR1 SGHRS, CDR2 YFSETQ. CDR3 residues: CASSPLRAGAGEQYF. The CDR3 region has the DNA TGCGCCAGCAGCCCTCTCCGCGCGGGAGCCGGGGAGCAGTACTTC.

Worth noting for this clone: Other DNA sequences from this sample encode an identical CDR3 as well. This sequence joins TRBV28 and TRBJ2-7; TRBD1 matches at 9 bases. Looked up from germline, CDR1 is MDHEN and CDR2 is SYDVKM. The CDR3 loop spans 13 amino acids. J lost 2 bases, V lost 8 bases, and 4 bases had no gene match. CDR3 sequence reads: CASRGTGTYEQYF. The DNA for the CDR3 is TGTGCCAGCCGGGGGACAGGGACCTACGAGCAGTACTTC. The full variable domain, rest sourced from reference TRBV28 and TRBJ2-7, is DVKVTQSSRYLVKRTGEKVFLECVQDMDHENMFWYRQDPGLGLRLIYFSYDVKMKEKGDIPEGYSVSREKKERFSLILESASTNQTSMYLCASRGTGTYEQYFGPGTRLTVT.

The chain joins TRBV4-1 to TRBJ2-7; 7 nucleotides match TRBD1. The CDR3 is made up of 15 amino acids. Germline-derived CDR1 and CDR2 are MGHRA and YSYEKL. The V and J ends lost 5 bases and 2 bases, in that order; junction bases with no gene match: 9. CDR3 bases: TGCGCCAGCAGCGAGTACGGGACAGCCACCTACGAGCAGTACTTC. This sequence encodes CASSEYGTATYEQYF.

This clone was seen only once. This chain connects TRBV4-3 to TRBJ2-5; 9 nucleotides agree with TRBD1. Germline assignment: CDR1 LGHNA and CDR2 YSLEER. The CDR3 is 15 residues long. Trimming at V came to 0 bases and at J to 5 bases, leaving 4 bases not matched to a gene. As DNA, the CDR3 is TGCGCCAGCAGCCAAGAGGGGACAGGGTATGAGACCCAGTACTTC. It yields the protein CASSQEGTGYETQYF.

This chain uses TRBV6-5 with TRBJ1-1; 7 positions agree with TRBD1. The CDR3 length is 13 residues. Unmatched junction bases numbered 4, after V lost 6 bases and J lost 3 bases. The germline V gene encodes CDR1 MNHEY and CDR2 SVGAGI. As DNA, the CDR3 is TGTGCCAGCAGAACGGGACAGCACACTGAAGCTTTCTTT. Translating it yields CASRTGQHTEAFF.

V gene TRBV5-4 combines with J gene TRBJ1-2; no clear D. Germline V lookup: CDR1 SGHNT, CDR2 YYREEE (reference sequence). The V end lost 0 bases, the J end lost 6 bases, and 12 bases lay between the germline ends. CDR3 length: 14 residues. The CDR3: CASSLDGGYDGYTF. CDR3 coding DNA: TGTGCCAGCAGCTTGGATGGAGGGTACGATGGCTACACCTTC. Using reference TRBV5-4 and TRBJ1-2 for the parts outside the CDR3, the full variable domain is ETGVTQSPTHLIKTRGQQVTLRCSSQSGHNTVSWYQQALGQGPQFIFQYYREEENGRGNFPPRFSGLQFPNYSSELNVNALELDDSALYLCASSLDGGYDGYTFGSGTRLTVV.

This chain joins TRBV11-2 and TRBJ2-1; no firm D call. CDR1 and CDR2 from the germline V gene are SGHAT and FQNNGV. Trimming removed 2 bases from V and 10 bases from J, with 6 bases in between. The CDR3 spans 11 residues. The chain's CDR3 is CASSLLSEQFF. The CDR3 nucleotides are TGTGCCAGCAGCTTATTGTCGGAGCAGTTCTTC.

The chain uses TRBV30 and TRBJ2-3; 9 bases fit TRBD1. The CDR3 runs to 14 residues. Per the germline V gene, CDR1 is GTSNPN and CDR2 is SVGIG (reference sequence). V shed 6 bases and J 8 bases; nucleotides not matched to a gene: 12. CDR3 in DNA: TGTGCCTGTACCGGGACAGGGATTTTGGGTACGCAGTATTTT. It yields the protein CACTGTGILGTQYF.

The V and J genes are TRBV18 and TRBJ2-5; D gene uncertain. With 0 bases removed from V and 5 bases from J, the gap between germline ends came to 7 bases. The CDR3 totals 13 residues. In germline, CDR1 is KGHSH, CDR2 LQKENI. CDR3 sequence reads: CASSPPVEETQYF. Written as DNA, the CDR3 is TGTGCCAGCTCACCACCGGTCGAGGAGACCCAGTACTTC.

The gene calls are TRBV6-5 and TRBJ1-6; no definite D call. Germline V lookup: CDR1 MNHEY, CDR2 SVGAGI. The V end was cut by 6 bases, the J end by 8 bases, with 14 bases between. The CDR3 runs 14 residues. The CDR3 bases are TGTGCCAGCAGCCACGGTGACGAGGATTCACCCCTCCACTTT. Residues: CASSHGDEDSPLHF.

The chain is built from TRBV7-9 and TRBJ1-1; D remains ambiguous. V dropped 2 bases and J dropped 6 bases, with 16 bases sitting between them. CDR3 size: 15 residues. CDR1 SEHNR and CDR2 FQNEAQ come from the germline V gene (reference sequence). CDR3 coding DNA: TGTGCCAGCAGCTTATCACAGCTCGGTGGTTCTGAAGCTTTCTTT. Amino acids: CASSLSQLGGSEAFF.

This chain links TRBV5-1 with TRBJ2-2, with a tentative D call TRBD2 (5 bases). CDR1 is SGHRS, CDR2 YFSETQ, per germline. The CDR3 has 14 amino acids. V dropped 0 bases and J dropped 4 bases, with 7 bases sitting between them. CDR3 in DNA: TGCGCCAGCAGCTTGGAAGGGAGCACCGGGGAGCTGTTTTTT. Its translation: CASSLEGSTGELFF.

This clone is large in the sample. V gene TRBV2 combines with J gene TRBJ2-7; D uncertain. Germline V gene lookup returns CDR1 SNHLY and CDR2 FYNNEI. The CDR3 has 12 amino acids. Trimming left V 2 bases short and J 4 bases short, with 6 bases between. Here the CDR3 reads CASSEIGYEQYF. In nucleotides, the CDR3 is TGTGCCAGCAGTGAAATCGGGTACGAGCAGTACTTC.